A selection of T cell receptor beta chains follows, all from one sample in a study of blood T cell repertoires in COVID-19. Clones were sequenced by immunoSEQ multiplex PCR, and TCRdb holds only the in-frame ones, with some missing. The table lists fewer than 250,000 clones, around 82% of them singletons. The material sequenced was peripheral blood. These receptors came from a woman between 40 and 55 years old with active or convalescent COVID-19. CDR3s include the opening cysteine and the closing phenylalanine or tryptophan. A D gene is named only where the DNA matches it firmly. Rows may omit the clone size; those that give it use once, few, many or a size class.

cdr3_length,j_call,d_call,v_call,clone_size,cdr3_aa,cdr3_nt
15,TRBJ1-2,TRBD1,TRBV19,.,CASSTGQGARYGYTF,TGTGCCAGTAGTACAGGACAGGGGGCGCGATATGGCTACACCTTC
15,TRBJ2-2,TRBD2,TRBV2,few,CASSAGTRNTGELFF,TGTGCCAGCAGTGCCGGGACTAGGAACACCGGGGAGCTGTTTTTT
15,TRBJ2-1,TRBD2,TRBV19,.,CATMTSGGAYNEQFF,TGTGCCACCATGACTAGCGGGGGTGCCTACAATGAGCAGTTCTTC
18,TRBJ2-1,TRBD2,TRBV4-1,.,CASSQSPGLAGGVNEQFF,TGCGCCAGCAGCCAATCTCCAGGACTAGCGGGAGGGGTAAATGAGCAGTTCTTC
15,TRBJ2-7,TRBD1,TRBV5-5,.,CASSGFATGSYEQYF,TGTGCCAGCAGCGGGTTCGCGACAGGGTCCTACGAGCAGTACTTC
20,TRBJ2-1,TRBD2,TRBV4-1,.,CASSSPSGTSGTAKYNEQFF,TGCGCCAGCAGCTCTCCATCCGGGACTAGCGGGACCGCCAAATACAATGAGCAGTTCTTC
17,TRBJ1-1,TRBD1,TRBV3-1/TRBV3-2,.,CASSQEMDRDRSTEAFF,TGTGCCAGCAGCCAAGAGATGGACAGGGACAGGAGCACTGAAGCTTTCTTT
13,TRBJ1-5,TRBD1,TRBV7-2,.,CAGQGDSNQPQHF,TGTGCCGGACAGGGCGATAGCAATCAGCCCCAGCATTTT
17,TRBJ2-3,TRBD2,TRBV3-1/TRBV3-2,.,CASSRWTSGGGTDTQYF,TGTGCCAGCAGCCGCTGGACTAGCGGGGGGGGCACAGATACGCAGTATTTT
16,TRBJ2-5,TRBD2,TRBV24-1,.,CATSRTSGAEIETQYF,TGTGCCACCAGCCGGACTAGCGGGGCGGAGATTGAGACCCAGTACTTC
16,TRBJ1-1,TRBD1,TRBV5-1,.,CASSSTGQGGYTEAFF,TGCGCCAGCAGCTCCACCGGACAGGGAGGTTACACTGAAGCTTTCTTT
12,TRBJ1-2,.,TRBV6-6,.,CASSDSAYGYTF,TGTGCCAGCAGCGACAGCGCCTATGGCTACACCTTC
23,TRBJ2-2,.,TRBV12-2,.,CASRSRTRTSVKREGGDTGELFF,TGTGCAAGTCGCTCGAGGACGCGGACATCGGTCAAGCGGGAGGGTGGGGACACCGGGGAGCTGTTTTTT
13,TRBJ1-1,.,TRBV2,once,CASSPTAPVGAFF,TGTGCCAGCAGCCCGACAGCCCCGGTAGGAGCTTTCTTT
15,TRBJ2-7,TRBD2,TRBV10-2,.,CASRPSGREVWEQYF,TGCGCCAGCAGACCTAGCGGGAGGGAGGTGTGGGAGCAGTACTTC
15,TRBJ1-2,TRBD1,TRBV7-9,.,CASSYGQDLNYGYTF,TGTGCCAGCAGCTATGGACAGGACCTTAACTATGGCTACACCTTC
15,TRBJ2-4,.,TRBV2,.,CASSDRGKQGYIQYF,TGTGCCAGCAGTGATAGGGGCAAACAGGGTTACATTCAGTACTTC
13,TRBJ2-5,.,TRBV30,.,CAWSSIQGETQYF,TGTGCCTGGAGTTCAATCCAGGGCGAGACCCAGTACTTC
14,TRBJ2-7,TRBD2,TRBV9,.,CASSHRDYDYEQYF,TGTGCCAGCAGTCATCGGGACTACGACTACGAGCAGTACTTC
15,TRBJ2-7,.,TRBV19,.,CASSIDGWAPYEQYF,TGTGCCAGTAGTATAGACGGTTGGGCCCCCTACGAGCAGTACTTC
13,TRBJ2-5,TRBD1,TRBV18,once,CASSPTGVETQYF,TGTGCCAGCTCACCAACAGGGGTCGAGACCCAGTACTTC
15,TRBJ1-2,.,TRBV7-9,.,CASSLTQGDNYGYTF,TGTGCCAGCAGCTTAACACAGGGTGATAACTATGGCTACACCTTC
14,TRBJ1-4,.,TRBV28,.,CASSFGSTNEKLFF,TGTGCCAGCAGTTTCGGGTCAACTAATGAAAAACTGTTTTTT
15,TRBJ2-1,TRBD2,TRBV6-6,.,CASSLGLAGEWEQFF,TGTGCCAGCAGCCTGGGACTAGCGGGAGAGTGGGAGCAGTTCTTC
15,TRBJ1-3,.,TRBV19,.,CASSPGGGSGNTIYF,TGTGCCAGTAGCCCGGGGGGGGGATCTGGAAACACCATATATTTT
15,TRBJ1-5,.,TRBV7-9,.,CASSPLLGGNQPQHF,TGTGCCAGCAGCCCCCTTCTCGGAGGCAATCAGCCCCAGCATTTT
12,TRBJ2-1,TRBD2,TRBV5-4,once,CASSTGRNEQFF,TGTGCCAGCAGCACCGGGAGGAATGAGCAGTTCTTC
14,TRBJ1-1,TRBD1,TRBV7-8,.,CASSSGQGNTEAFF,TGTGCCAGCAGCTCCGGACAGGGGAACACTGAAGCTTTCTTT
15,TRBJ2-5,.,TRBV7-3,once,CASSPGRGQQETQYF,TGTGCCAGCAGCCCCGGACGGGGTCAACAAGAGACCCAGTACTTC